This T cell receptor (beta chain) was recorded in a study of OX40 agonist ivuxolimab in advanced cancers. Study as a whole: Therapy given before enrollment (anti-PD-1, anti-PD-L1 or anti-CTLA-4) was allowed, and 30% to 50% had some.

Looked up from germline, CDR1 is SGHRS and CDR2 is YFSETQ. V lost 4 bases to trimming and J lost 4 bases; unmatched junction nucleotides: 5. The CDR3 consists of 15 residues. Clones were read by immunoSEQ multiplex PCR, and TCRdb kept only the in-frame ones, dropping some. The sample holds roughly 51,000 clones; around 89% are singletons and the top ten take 1.1% to 1.5%. The clonotype originates from an adult with an advanced solid tumor such as melanoma, head and neck, liver or kidney cancer. The input for sequencing was CD4+ or CD8+ T cells sorted from blood, taken in a trial of the OX40 agonist ivuxolimab. The rearrangement uses TRBV5-1 and TRBJ2-1, with 10 bases matching TRBD2. The CDR3 nucleotides are TGCGCCAGCAGCCCAGGGACTAGCGCTTACAATGAGCAGTTCTTC. Its protein is CASSPGTSAYNEQFF.